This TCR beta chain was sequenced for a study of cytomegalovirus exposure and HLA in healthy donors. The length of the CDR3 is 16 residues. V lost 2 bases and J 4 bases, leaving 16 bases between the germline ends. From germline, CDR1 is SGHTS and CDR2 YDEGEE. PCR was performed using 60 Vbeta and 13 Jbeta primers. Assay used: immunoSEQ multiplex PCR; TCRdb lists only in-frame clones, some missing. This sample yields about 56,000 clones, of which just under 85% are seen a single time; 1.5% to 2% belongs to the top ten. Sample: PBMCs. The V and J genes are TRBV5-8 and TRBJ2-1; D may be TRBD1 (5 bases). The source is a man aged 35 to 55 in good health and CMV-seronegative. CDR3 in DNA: TGTGCCAGCAGCTTATACCAGGGTCTGAGTTACAATGAGCAGTTCTTC. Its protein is CASSLYQGLSYNEQFF.